This T cell receptor (beta chain) was observed in a study of blood T cell repertoires in COVID-19. Trimming removed 0 bases at V and 2 bases at J, with 7 bases between. Germline V lookup: CDR1 SGHNT, CDR2 YYREEE (reference sequence). The CDR3 consists of 14 residues. This clone was detected once. Only in-frame clones appear in the TCRdb table, and some are missing; sequencing was by immunoSEQ multiplex PCR. The data show about 380,000 clones, around 89% seen once. The source material was PBMCs or T cells enriched from blood (not recorded which). The chain has TRBV5-4 and TRBJ2-3; TRBD1 is a possible D gene (6 bases). This TCR derives from a young woman who had recovered from COVID-19. This CDR3 reads CASSLGTATDTQYF. The CDR3 region has the DNA TGTGCCAGCAGCTTGGGGACAGCCACAGATACGCAGTATTTT.